The 20 T cell receptor beta chains below were found in one sample sequenced in a study of T cells in Graves' hyperthyroidism and ophthalmopathy. Amplification of TCR beta CDR3 regions used RNA as the template. First-round RT-PCR targeting the TCR CDR3 was performed with the HTBI primer set. Each CDR3 protein is one row after TCRdb ran MiXCR on the multiplex PCR reads. Of around 540,000 distinct CDR3 sequences listed, approximately 16% are singletons. Sequences were obtained from blood. All receptors derive from a woman aged 25-40 years with Graves' ophthalmopathy.

This clonotype was seen many times. The chain joins TRBV5-1 to TRBJ2-7; unclear D gene. This CDR3 contains 15 residues. Trimming cost V 0 bases and J 0 bases, with 10 bases left between them. Germline V gene data show CDR1 as SGHRS and CDR2 as YFSETQ. The CDR3 reads CASSLAPDSSYEQYF. The CDR3, as DNA: TGCGCCAGCAGCTTGGCACCGGATAGCTCCTACGAGCAGTACTTC.

This clonotype has a handful of counts. The J gene is TRBJ2-5, the V gene TRBV5-1; tentative D call: TRBD2 (6 bases). The CDR3 sequence is 14 residues long. V was shortened by 3 bases and J by 6 bases, with 15 bases between the two germline ends. The V gene's germline CDR1 is SGHRS and CDR2 YFSETQ. Here the CDR3 DNA reads TGCGCCAGCAGCTCTACAAAGGGACTCCAGACCCAGTACTTC. Protein product: CASSSTKGLQTQYF.

V gene TRBV3-1 combines with J gene TRBJ2-4; D assignment may be TRBD1 or TRBD2 (5 bases each). Trimming took off 8 bases at V and 3 bases at J, with 17 bases between the two ends. CDR3 length equals 15 residues. The germline V gene has CDR1 LGHDT and CDR2 YNNKEL (reference sequence). In DNA, the CDR3 is TGTGCCAGCCGTATGGCAGGGACGGTCAAAAACATTCAGTACTTC. It translates to CASRMAGTVKNIQYF. The complete variable domain, with remaining parts taken from reference TRBV3-1 and TRBJ2-4, reads DTAVSQTPKYLVTQMGNDKSIKCEQNLGHDTMYWYKQDSKKFLKIMFSYNNKELIINETVPNRFSPKSPDKAHLNLHINSLELGDSAVYFCASRMAGTVKNIQYFGAGTRLSVL.

Ten or more counts support this clonotype. The J gene is TRBJ2-7, the V gene TRBV6-2 or TRBV6-3; TRBD1 matches at 7 bases. Per germline, CDR1 MNHEY and CDR2 SVGEGT. This CDR3 is built from 13 residues. J lost 4 bases, V lost 7 bases, and 7 bases had no gene match. The CDR3 loop is CASKGTAFYEQYF. DNA of the CDR3: TGTGCCAGCAAGGGGACAGCATTTTACGAGCAGTACTTC.

This clonotype has ten or more counts. J is TRBJ2-2 and V is TRBV29-1; D remains ambiguous. CDR3 length: 13 residues. Germline CDR1 and CDR2: SQVTM and ANQGSEA. V gave up 6 bases and J gave up 5 bases, with 13 bases separating them. The CDR3 loop is CSVQTRLTGELFF. The CDR3, as DNA: TGCAGCGTCCAGACAAGGTTAACCGGGGAGCTGTTTTTT.

The gene calls are TRBV4-1 and TRBJ2-7; 10 nucleotides agree with TRBD1. The ends lost 3 bases at V and 1 base at J; junction bases unmatched: 6. The CDR3 has 16 residues. Germline V CDR1 and CDR2: MGHRA, YSYEKL. CDR3 in amino acids: CASSQGRDRGSYEQYF. The CDR3 region has the DNA TGCGCCAGCAGCCAGGGCCGGGACAGGGGTTCCTACGAGCAGTACTTC.

This clonotype was counted a few times. The chain uses TRBV28 and TRBJ2-5; 14 bases are shared with TRBD2. The CDR3 runs to 16 residues. Germline V gives CDR1 MDHEN, CDR2 SYDVKM. Trimming took 6 bases from V and 5 from J; bases not matched to a gene: 8. The chain's CDR3 is CASRLPGLAGEETQYF. The DNA of the CDR3 is TGTGCCAGCAGATTACCGGGACTAGCGGGAGAGGAGACCCAGTACTTC.

This clonotype was seen just once. The chain carries TRBV5-1 and TRBJ1-1, with 9 positions matching TRBD1. After removal of 7 bases from V and 6 bases from J, the junction contained 16 bases not matched to a gene. CDR3 size: 16 residues. Germline assignment: CDR1 SGHRS and CDR2 YFSETQ. CDR3 sequence: CASYPGQGRGESEAFF. The CDR3 coding sequence is TGCGCCAGCTACCCGGGACAGGGAAGGGGGGAATCTGAAGCTTTCTTT.

The chain combines TRBV7-9 with TRBJ2-5, with 8 bases that match TRBD2. CDR3 length equals 22 residues. V lost 1 base and J lost 5; bases outside the gene matches: 27. Germline CDR1 reads SEHNR; CDR2 reads FQNEAQ (reference sequence). CDR3 in amino acids: CASSLGRGGILLDGSALETQYF. CDR3 DNA: TGTGCCAGCAGCTTAGGCCGGGGGGGGATTCTCCTCGACGGGAGCGCTTTGGAGACCCAGTACTTC. The full variable domain, its missing parts supplied by reference TRBV7-9 and TRBJ2-5, is DTGVSQNPRHKITKRGQNVTFRCDPISEHNRLYWYRQTLGQGPEFLTYFQNEAQLEKSRLLSDRFSAERPKGSFSTLEIQRTEQGDSAMYLCASSLGRGGILLDGSALETQYFGPGTRLLVL.

In its sample, this clonotype was seen many times. The chain uses TRBV7-3 and TRBJ2-2; D gene ambiguous. Germline V gene sequence: CDR1 SGHTA, CDR2 FQGTGA. V was shortened by 1 base and J by 4 bases, with 4 bases between the two germline ends. The CDR3 spans 13 residues. CDR3 bases: TGTGCCAGCAGCTTAAGCACCACCGGGGAGCTGTTTTTT. Protein sequence: CASSLSTTGELFF.

This clonotype was observed a few times. The genes are TRBV20-1 and TRBJ2-3, with D hard to call. CDR3 length: 14 residues. Germline lookup yields CDR1 DFQATT and CDR2 SNEGSKA (reference sequence). V shed 6 bases and J shed 2 bases, with 15 bases lying between them. CDR3 DNA sequence: TGCAGTGCCCCCCCTAACGGCTTCACAGATACGCAGTATTTT. This codes for CSAPPNGFTDTQYF.

This clonotype has ten or more counts. The chain carries TRBV27 and TRBJ2-1; the D gene could be TRBD1 or TRBD2 (7 bases each). Trimming removed 1 base from V and 8 bases from J, with 21 bases in between. Germline V gene lookup returns CDR1 MNHEY and CDR2 SMNVEV (reference sequence). The CDR3 contains 17 residues. The CDR3 is CASSLLAGRGVPHEQFF. In DNA, the CDR3 is TGTGCCAGCAGTTTATTAGCGGGCAGGGGGGTCCCGCATGAGCAGTTCTTC.

This clonotype was counted many times. The CDR3 DNA sequence: TGTGCCAGCAGCTTTTACGTCGGGACCATCTACAATGAGCAGTTCTTC. Its protein is CASSFYVGTIYNEQFF. This chain links TRBV7-9 with TRBJ2-1; either TRBD1 or TRBD2 may fit D (5 bases each). CDR1 is SEHNR and CDR2 is FQNEAQ in the germline V gene (reference sequence). The length of the CDR3 is 16 residues. V lost 3 bases, J lost 3 bases, and 15 bases lay in between.

This clonotype was seen at least ten times. The rearrangement links TRBV28 to TRBJ2-7, with D unclear. There are 13 residues in the CDR3. Germline CDR1 and CDR2: MDHEN and SYDVKM. V lost 4 bases to trimming and J lost 0 bases, with 7 bases between them. The CDR3: CASSSGFSYEQYF. The DNA for the CDR3 is TGTGCCAGCAGTTCCGGGTTCTCCTACGAGCAGTACTTC. The full variable domain, completed using reference TRBV28 and TRBJ2-7, is DVKVTQSSRYLVKRTGEKVFLECVQDMDHENMFWYRQDPGLGLRLIYFSYDVKMKEKGDIPEGYSVSREKKERFSLILESASTNQTSMYLCASSSGFSYEQYFGPGTRLTVT.

This clonotype turned up a few times. The V gene is TRBV9, the J gene TRBJ1-5; D is undetermined. CDR3 length: 12 amino acids. Germline CDR1 is SGDLS and CDR2 is YYNGEE. The V gene lost 3 bases and the J gene lost 7 bases, with 8 bases spanning the gap. CDR3 region: CASSGGSQPQHF. The DNA of the CDR3 is TGTGCCAGCAGCGGGGGTTCGCAGCCCCAGCATTTT.

This sequence joins TRBV7-9 and TRBJ2-4; tentative D call: TRBD2 (7 bases). Germline-derived CDR1 and CDR2 are SEHNR and FQNEAQ (reference sequence). The CDR3 has 16 amino acids. V lost 2 bases, J lost 3 bases, and 14 bases lay in between. Here the CDR3 reads CASSLRGANGKNIQYF. The CDR3 DNA follows: TGTGCCAGCAGCTTACGGGGGGCGAATGGCAAAAACATTCAGTACTTC.

This clonotype has ten or more counts. The chain uses TRBV11-3 and TRBJ2-3; D assignment may be TRBD1 or TRBD2 (5 bases each). V shed 7 bases and J shed 4 bases, with 12 bases lying between them. Looked up from germline, CDR1 is SGHNT and CDR2 is YENEEA. The CDR3 loop spans 13 amino acids. The CDR3 here is CASTRGVADTQYF. DNA for the CDR3: TGTGCCAGCACCCGAGGGGTCGCAGATACGCAGTATTTT.

This clonotype was seen many times. J is TRBJ2-7 and V is TRBV7-2; D remains ambiguous. From germline, CDR1 is SGHTA and CDR2 FQGNSA. This CDR3 spans 12 amino acids. V was pared by 4 bases and J by 8 bases, with 12 bases between. CDR3 coding DNA: TGTGCCAGCAGCTCTGGGGAAGGGAAGCAGTACTTC. This gives the protein CASSSGEGKQYF. Combining the CDR3 with reference TRBV7-2 and TRBJ2-7 gives the whole variable domain GAGVSQSPSNKVTEKGKDVELRCDPISGHTALYWYRQSLGQGLEFLIYFQGNSAPDKSGLPSDRFSAERTGGSVSTLTIQRTQQEDSAVYLCASSSGEGKQYFGPGTRLTVT.

This clonotype came up many times. The chain has TRBV28 and TRBJ1-3; TRBD1 matches 8 bases. The ends lost 8 bases at V and 8 bases at J; junction bases unmatched: 11. The length of the CDR3 is 14 residues. Germline values: CDR1 MDHEN, CDR2 SYDVKM. The CDR3 DNA reads TGTGCCAGCTCTTCAGGGGGCGGCGAGGACACCATATATTTT. It is translated as CASSSGGGEDTIYF.

This clonotype appeared a few times. The V call is TRBV29-1, the J call TRBJ2-1; no firm D call. CDR3 length: 14 residues. Germline V gene data show CDR1 as SQVTM and CDR2 as ANQGSEA. Trimming pared 8 bases from V and 4 bases from J, leaving 18 bases between. As DNA, the CDR3 is TGCAGCTTGGAAGGGCGAGCCCCTTACAATGAGCAGTTCTTC. Translated: CSLEGRAPYNEQFF.